Listed here are 26 T cell receptor beta chains from one sample, sequenced in a study of regulatory T cells in long-lasting Graves disease. Time point of the sample: newly diagnosed GD, antithyroid drugs for less than 3 months. Researchers made the TCR library from RNA that was extracted from PBMCs. Arm-PCR of CDR3 regions with iRepertoire HTBI primers generated TCR beta libraries. TCRdb fed the multiplex PCR reads into MiXCR, producing one record per CDR3 protein. The sample includes roughly 420,000 distinct CDR3 sequences, about 17% of them seen just once. This sample was also put to use in a study of T cells in Graves' hyperthyroidism and ophthalmopathy.

Specimen: peripheral blood mononuclear cells (PBMCs), collected at new diagnosis, from a patient treated with antithyroid drugs. Receptor source: a woman aged 18-29 years with Graves disease.

This clonotype was observed a handful of times. CDR3 amino acids: CASSQDGREWYNEQFF. The CDR3 nucleotides are TGTGCCAGCAGCCAAGACGGGCGGGAATGGTACAATGAGCAGTTCTTC. The chain links TRBV11-2 to TRBJ2-1, with D perhaps matching TRBD2 (6 bases). V dropped 5 bases and J dropped 4 bases, with 18 bases sitting between them. This CDR3 has 16 amino acids. CDR1 and CDR2 (germline): SGHAT, FQNNGV.

This clonotype has only a few counts. The J gene is TRBJ2-7, the V gene TRBV6-1; D gene unclear. V lost 2 bases, J lost 3 bases, and 8 bases lay in between. The CDR3 has 13 amino acids. CDR1 and CDR2 from the germline V gene are MNHNS and SASEGT. CDR3 sequence: CASSENGFYEQYF. The DNA for the CDR3 is TGTGCCAGCAGTGAAAATGGGTTCTACGAGCAGTACTTC.

As for this clonotype: The conserved final phenylalanine or tryptophan is absent from the CDR3, which likely points to a read error. The chain has TRBV28 and TRBJ1-1; the D gene is possibly TRBD1 (5 bases). Trimming cost V 5 bases and J 3 bases, with 10 bases left between them. CDR3 length: 13 amino acids. Per the germline V gene, CDR1 is MDHEN and CDR2 is SYDVKM. As DNA, the CDR3 is TGTGCCAGCAGTCTTGGGACTCACACTGAAGCTTTCTCT. Protein product: CASSLGTHTEAFS.

As regards this clonotype: The junction shows a germline mismatch at one end, possibly a read error. The rearrangement joins TRBV20-1 to TRBJ2-1; no firm D call. CDR1 and CDR2 from the germline V gene are DFQATT and SNEGSKA (reference sequence). The CDR3 has 10 amino acids. The CDR3 is CSADLNEQSF. The CDR3 nucleotides are TGCAGTGCCGACCTCAATGAGCAGTCCTTC.

The V gene is TRBV19, the J gene TRBJ1-5; D is unclear. Germline CDR1 and CDR2: LNHDA and SQIVND (reference sequence). The CDR3 extends over 14 amino acids. The V end was cut by 8 bases, the J end by 2 bases, with 13 bases between. In nucleotides, the CDR3 is TGTGCCAGTTGTTGGCGAGGAGGCAATCAGCCCCAGCATTTT. Amino acid sequence: CASCWRGGNQPQHF.

This clonotype was detected only a few times. The V gene is TRBV30, the J gene TRBJ2-2; D is unclear. Germline-derived CDR1 and CDR2 are GTSNPN and SVGIG (reference sequence). This CDR3 spans 14 amino acids. Between the trimmed V and J ends, which lost 2 bases and 1 base, there was a span of 8 bases. The CDR3 nucleotides are TGTGCCTGGAGTAGGGCGGTGAACACCGGGGAGCTGTTTTTT. It codes for CAWSRAVNTGELFF.

The genes are TRBV27 and TRBJ2-1; D is unclear. The CDR3 covers 12 residues. V gave up 5 bases and J gave up 6 bases, with 8 bases separating them. CDR1 MNHEY and CDR2 SMNVEV come from the germline V gene (reference sequence). DNA of the CDR3: TGTGCCAGCAGTATAGGGCTCAATGAGCAGTTCTTC. Amino acid sequence: CASSIGLNEQFF.

This clonotype has a handful of counts. The chain links TRBV15 to TRBJ1-3; no firm D call. Trimming removed 10 bases at V and 8 bases at J, with 3 bases between. The germline CDR1 and CDR2 sequences are LNHNV and YYDKDF (reference sequence). CDR3 length: 8 amino acids. The CDR3 region is CAKDTIYF. CDR3 DNA sequence: TGTGCCAAGGACACCATATATTTT.

In this sample, this clonotype turned up a few times. The V gene is TRBV7-2, the J gene TRBJ2-6, with no clear D. V gave up 1 base and J gave up 0 bases, with 7 bases separating them. The CDR3 totals 16 residues. Germline assignment: CDR1 SGHTA and CDR2 FQGNSA. CDR3 nucleotide sequence: TGTGCCAGCAGCTTAGTTCTGCCCTCTGGGGCCAACGTCCTGACTTTC. It codes for CASSLVLPSGANVLTF.

V is TRBV20-1 and J is TRBJ2-3, with D tentatively TRBD2 (5 bases). The CDR3 runs 11 residues. V was clipped by 7 bases and J by 9 bases, with 14 bases between them. Germline CDR1 and CDR2: DFQATT and SNEGSKA (reference sequence). The CDR3 here is CSVLRVPTQYF. The CDR3 coding sequence is TGCAGTGTCCTGAGGGTCCCCACGCAGTATTTT.

This clonotype was recorded many times. This sequence joins TRBV5-6 and TRBJ2-1, with D possibly being TRBD1 (5 bases). The CDR3 consists of 11 residues. Per the germline V gene, CDR1 is SGHDT and CDR2 is YYEEEE. Trimming took 3 bases from V and 14 from J, leaving 12 bases between them. DNA for the CDR3: TGTGCCAGCAGCTGGCAGGGTGTGGAGTTCTTC. This translates into CASSWQGVEFF.

The table lists this clonotype with many counts. V usage is TRBV27 and J usage is TRBJ1-4; 7 nucleotides align to TRBD1. J lost 8 bases, V lost 6 bases, and 9 bases had no gene match. Germline V gene lookup returns CDR1 MNHEY and CDR2 SMNVEV (reference sequence). This CDR3 region has 14 residues. CDR3 bases: TGTGCCAGCAGCCAACCCGGGACAGCCGAAAAACTGTTTTTT. Amino acid sequence: CASSQPGTAEKLFF.

At least ten counts were recorded for this clonotype. The CDR3 loop is CASSEEYTQYF. CDR3 nucleotide sequence: TGTGCCAGCAGTGAAGAATATACGCAGTATTTT. The chain has TRBV6-2 or TRBV6-3 and TRBJ2-3; D gene uncertain. CDR3 length: 11 amino acids. V was cut by 5 bases and J by 7 bases, with 7 bases left in between. Germline V gives CDR1 MNHEY, CDR2 SVGEGT.

The chain combines TRBV4-1 with TRBJ1-4, with D possibly matching TRBD1 (5 bases). Between the trimmed V and J ends, which lost 1 base and 15 bases, there was a span of 12 bases. CDR3 length: 12 residues. The germline V gene has CDR1 MGHRA and CDR2 YSYEKL. This CDR3 is CASSQVGGKVFF. The DNA of the CDR3 is TGCGCCAGCAGCCAAGTCGGGGGAAAGGTGTTTTTT.

This clonotype occurred a few times. This chain connects TRBV29-1 to TRBJ2-3; TRBD2 matches 14 bases. This CDR3 spans 15 amino acids. The germline gives CDR1 SQVTM, CDR2 ANQGSEA. The CDR3 bases are TGCGGCATCGGGACTAGCGGGAGAACAGCAGATACGCAGTATTTT. Its protein is CGIGTSGRTADTQYF.

This clonotype was seen a few times. The genes are TRBV28 and TRBJ1-1, with a possible D match to TRBD1 (5 bases). This CDR3 has 17 residues. The germline V and J ends were trimmed by 1 base and 0 bases, with 15 bases remaining between them. In germline, CDR1 is MDHEN, CDR2 SYDVKM. The CDR3 nucleotides are TGTGCCAGCAGTTTATTGACGACGACAGCCTTGAACACTGAAGCTTTCTTT. Residues: CASSLLTTTALNTEAFF.

This clonotype has just a few counts. Sequence at one end of the junction differs from germline and may be a read error. The chain employs TRBV7-3 and TRBJ2-2; the match to TRBD2 covers 7 bases. The CDR3 consists of 15 residues. The V gene's germline CDR1 is SGHTA and CDR2 FQGTGA. The CDR3 nucleotides read TGTGTCAGCAGCCTGCTTAGCGGGTACACCGGGGAGCTGTTTTTT. Translating it yields CVSSLLSGYTGELFF.

The gene calls are TRBV28 and TRBJ1-4; possible D gene TRBD1, 6 bases. Germline loops: CDR1 MDHEN, CDR2 SYDVKM. Trimming pared 4 bases from V and 2 bases from J, leaving 17 bases between. The CDR3 runs 17 residues. CDR3 sequence (DNA): TGTGCCAGCAGTTCGCACACAGGGTTGGGGACTAATGAAAAACTGTTTTTT. This gives the protein CASSSHTGLGTNEKLFF.

This clonotype showed up just a few times. V is TRBV19 and J is TRBJ2-7; TRBD1 agrees at 7 bases. Germline trimming cut 3 bases from V and 4 bases from J; bases unmatched to any gene: 9. Germline lookup yields CDR1 LNHDA and CDR2 SQIVND (reference sequence). This CDR3 comprises 15 residues. The CDR3 is CASSISGTATYEQYF. CDR3 bases: TGTGCCAGTAGTATCTCCGGGACAGCGACATACGAGCAGTACTTC.

The chain links TRBV11-2 to TRBJ2-7, with a weak D call TRBD2 (7 bases). Looked up from germline, CDR1 is SGHAT and CDR2 is FQNNGV. V was trimmed by 6 bases and J by 1 base, leaving 25 bases between them. The CDR3 has 18 residues. The CDR3 loop is CASSNTYRGRGTSYEQYF. CDR3 bases: TGTGCCAGCAGTAACACATATAGGGGGAGGGGCACATCCTACGAGCAGTACTTC. Full variable domain (remainder filled in from reference TRBV11-2 and TRBJ2-7): EAGVAQSPRYKIIEKRQSVAFWCNPISGHATLYWYQQILGQGPKLLIQFQNNGVVDDSQLPKDRFSAERLKGVDSTLKIQPAKLEDSAVYLCASSNTYRGRGTSYEQYFGPGTRLTVT.

This clonotype was seen ten or more times. This chain connects TRBV20-1 to TRBJ1-1; D gene ambiguous. CDR1 and CDR2 (germline): DFQATT, SNEGSKA (reference sequence). This CDR3 region has 16 residues. CDR3 DNA sequence: TGCAGAGCTTTAAAACCAGGCGGTAGTGTGAACACTGAAGCTTTCTTT. Its protein product is CRALKPGGSVNTEAFF.

This clonotype came up many times. The chain is built from TRBV6-1 and TRBJ2-1; possibly TRBD1 for D (7 bases). This CDR3 is built from 12 residues. V dropped 8 bases and J dropped 13 bases, with 18 bases sitting between them. Germline CDR1 is MNHNS and CDR2 is SASEGT. CDR3 DNA sequence: TGTGCCAGCCAGGAGGGGGCCGGTCGTCAGTTCTTC. Protein product: CASQEGAGRQFF.

The chain is built from TRBV5-1 and TRBJ2-7; 8 bases line up with TRBD1. CDR1 SGHRS and CDR2 YFSETQ come from the germline V gene. The CDR3 sequence is 17 residues long. The ends lost 0 bases at V and 1 base at J; junction bases unmatched: 9. CDR3 amino acids: CASSLVLGTGASYEQYF. The CDR3 bases are TGCGCCAGCAGCTTGGTTTTGGGGACAGGAGCTTCCTACGAGCAGTACTTC.

Regarding this clonotype: This may come from a read error, since a much larger clone is one base off. This chain joins TRBV20-1 and TRBJ2-7, with 11 positions matching TRBD2. The V segment lost 5 bases and the J segment 4 bases; nucleotides outside the gene matches: 7. Germline lookup yields CDR1 DFQATT and CDR2 SNEGSKA (reference sequence). The CDR3 runs 14 residues. As DNA, the CDR3 is TGCAGTGCTGCAATGACTAGCGGGAATTACGAGCAGTACTTC. Residues: CSAAMTSGNYEQYF.

This clonotype was counted at least ten times. The chain is built from TRBV12-3 or TRBV12-4 and TRBJ2-2; a weak D match, TRBD2 (6 bases). The CDR3 runs to 15 residues. V shed 3 bases and J shed 4 bases, with 12 bases lying between them. Here the CDR3 reads CASSFAGRATGELFF. The CDR3 nucleotides are TGTGCCAGCAGTTTTGCGGGAAGAGCCACCGGGGAGCTGTTTTTT.

This clonotype was seen repeatedly, ten times or more. J is TRBJ2-3 and V is TRBV11-2, with TRBD2 identical over 9 bases. CDR3 length: 16 amino acids. Losses at the gene ends were 3 bases for V and 2 bases for J; bases not matched to a gene: 6. Germline CDR1 is SGHAT and CDR2 is FQNNGV. CDR3 sequence: CASSLAGTSITDTQYF. The CDR3 DNA is TGTGCCAGCAGCTTGGCGGGGACTAGCATCACAGATACGCAGTATTTT.